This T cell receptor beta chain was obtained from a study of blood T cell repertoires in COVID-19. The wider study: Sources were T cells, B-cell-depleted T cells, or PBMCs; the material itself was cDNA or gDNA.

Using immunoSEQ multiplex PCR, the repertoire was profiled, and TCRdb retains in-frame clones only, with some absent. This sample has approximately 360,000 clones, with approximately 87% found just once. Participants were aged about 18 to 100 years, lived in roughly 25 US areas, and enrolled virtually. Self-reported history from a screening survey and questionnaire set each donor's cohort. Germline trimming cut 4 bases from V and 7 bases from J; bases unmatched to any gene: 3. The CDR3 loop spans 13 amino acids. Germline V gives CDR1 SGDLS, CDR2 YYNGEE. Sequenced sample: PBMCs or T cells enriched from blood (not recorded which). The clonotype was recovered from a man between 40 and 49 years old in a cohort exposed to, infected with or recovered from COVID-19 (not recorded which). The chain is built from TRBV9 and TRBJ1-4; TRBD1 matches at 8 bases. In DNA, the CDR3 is TGTGCCAGCAGCCCCGACAGGGGTGAAAAACTGTTTTTT. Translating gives CASSPDRGEKLFF. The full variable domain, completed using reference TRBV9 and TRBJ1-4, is DSGVTQTPKHLITATGQRVTLRCSPRSGDLSVYWYQQSLDQGLQFLIQYYNGEERAKGNILERFSAQQFPDLHSELNLSSLELGDSALYFCASSPDRGEKLFFGSGTQLSVL.